The 21 T cell receptor beta chains below were found in one sample sequenced in a study of blood T cell repertoires in COVID-19. Produced via immunoSEQ multiplex PCR; TCRdb's table is partial and in-frame only. This repertoire shows under 350,000 clones, more than 85% found once; its top ten account for 1.3%. The sample was peripheral blood. These receptors all stem from a man in his sixties or seventies with acute or convalescent COVID-19.

The rearrangement uses TRBV7-9 and TRBJ1-2; TRBD1 agrees at 8 bases. The V gene end was trimmed by 3 bases and the J gene end by 4 bases; junction bases not matched to a gene: 7. The length of the CDR3 is 15 residues. Per the germline V gene, CDR1 is SEHNR and CDR2 is FQNEAQ (reference sequence). In DNA form, the CDR3 reads TGTGCCAGCAGCTTGGGACAGGAGGTTTCCTATGGCTACACCTTC. Encoded protein: CASSLGQEVSYGYTF. Full variable domain (rest looked up from reference TRBV7-9 and TRBJ1-2): DTGVSQNPRHKITKRGQNVTFRCDPISEHNRLYWYRQTLGQGPEFLTYFQNEAQLEKSRLLSDRFSAERPKGSFSTLEIQRTEQGDSAMYLCASSLGQEVSYGYTFGSGTRLTVV.

V usage is TRBV6-1 and J usage is TRBJ1-1, with unresolved D. V dropped 4 bases and J dropped 1 base, with 16 bases sitting between them. CDR3 length equals 16 residues. Germline loops: CDR1 MNHNS, CDR2 SASEGT. CDR3 in amino acids: CASSGESGSKNTEAFF. The CDR3 DNA reads as TGTGCCAGCAGTGGCGAATCCGGGTCCAAGAACACTGAAGCTTTCTTT.

This chain links TRBV7-2 with TRBJ2-7; TRBD1 agrees at 9 bases. The germline gives CDR1 SGHTA, CDR2 FQGNSA. The CDR3 extends over 19 amino acids. Germline trimming cut 1 base from V and 0 bases from J; bases unmatched to any gene: 13. The CDR3 is CASSLEGDRVKGFSYEQYF. As DNA, the CDR3 is TGTGCCAGCAGCTTAGAGGGGGACAGGGTAAAGGGGTTCTCCTACGAGCAGTACTTC.

The chain combines TRBV30 with TRBJ1-1; 8 nucleotides align to TRBD1. The junction had 5 bases not matched to a gene; V was cut back by 2 bases and J by 0 bases. This CDR3 is built from 15 residues. The germline V gene encodes CDR1 GTSNPN and CDR2 SVGIG (reference sequence). In nucleotides, the CDR3 is TGTGCCTGGAGTCCCAGGGGGCGCATGAACACTGAAGCTTTCTTT. It is translated as CAWSPRGRMNTEAFF.

V gene TRBV5-5 combines with J gene TRBJ1-4, with TRBD1 identical over 9 bases. Germline CDR1 SGHKS, CDR2 YYEKEE (reference sequence). Unmatched junction bases numbered 6, after V lost 4 bases and J lost 5 bases. The CDR3 is 15 amino acids. The CDR3 sequence: CASSAAGQGNEKLFF. For the CDR3, the DNA is TGTGCCAGCAGCGCGGCGGGACAGGGCAATGAAAAACTGTTTTTT.

The chain carries TRBV5-5 and TRBJ2-7, with 8 bases identical to TRBD1. J lost 1 base, V lost 1 base, and 4 bases had no gene match. The CDR3 has 15 residues. Germline CDR1 is SGHKS and CDR2 is YYEKEE (reference sequence). The CDR3 coding sequence is TGTGCCAGCAGCTTGCGTGGGACAGGATCCTACGAGCAGTACTTC. Amino acid sequence: CASSLRGTGSYEQYF.

The V call is TRBV19, the J call TRBJ1-2; TRBD1 agrees at 8 bases. The germline gives CDR1 LNHDA, CDR2 SQIVND (reference sequence). This CDR3 is built from 15 residues. V trimming: 3 bases; J trimming: 4 bases; junction bases outside the gene matches: 7. The CDR3 is CASSIATGAVYGYTF. The CDR3 nucleotides are TGTGCCAGTAGTATTGCGACAGGGGCTGTCTATGGCTACACCTTC.

The chain links TRBV28 to TRBJ1-6, with a possible D match to TRBD1 (6 bases). This CDR3 has 13 amino acids. Deletions cut 5 bases from V and 11 bases from J, with 13 bases between. Germline CDR1 MDHEN, CDR2 SYDVKM. CDR3 nucleotides: TGTGCCAGCAGTATGACAGGAGCCCCACCCCTCCACTTT. Its translation is CASSMTGAPPLHF.

In this sample, this clone turned up once. The rearrangement joins TRBV5-1 to TRBJ2-1; the D is unclear. V lost 3 bases to trimming and J lost 9 bases, with 7 bases between them. CDR1 and CDR2 from the germline V gene are SGHRS and YFSETQ. The CDR3 contains 11 residues. CDR3 sequence reads: CASSYPGEQFF. Here the CDR3 DNA reads TGCGCCAGCAGCTACCCGGGTGAGCAGTTCTTC.

This chain uses TRBV18 with TRBJ2-1; D perhaps matches TRBD2 (7 bases). Deletions cut 6 bases from V and 0 bases from J, with 15 bases between. CDR3 length: 16 amino acids. CDR1 is KGHSH and CDR2 is LQKENI in the germline V gene. CDR3 amino acids: CASSVGGLTSYNEQFF. CDR3 DNA sequence: TGTGCCAGCTCCGTGGGGGGGCTGACCTCCTACAATGAGCAGTTCTTC.

This sequence joins TRBV15 and TRBJ2-2; the match to TRBD1 covers 12 bases. Per the germline V gene, CDR1 is LNHNV and CDR2 is YYDKDF (reference sequence). The CDR3 has 17 residues. The junction had 9 bases not matched to a gene; V was cut back by 5 bases and J by 5 bases. The CDR3 region is CATSLDPGQGATGELFF. The CDR3 DNA is TGTGCCACCAGCCTCGACCCGGGACAGGGGGCGACCGGGGAGCTGTTTTTT.

The V and J genes are TRBV18 and TRBJ2-7; TRBD1 matches at 7 bases. This CDR3 comprises 13 residues. Trimming cost V 5 bases and J 5 bases; bases outside gene matches: 6. Germline CDR1 reads KGHSH; CDR2 reads LQKENI. CDR3: CASSTGQIDEQYF. CDR3 coding DNA: TGTGCCAGCTCAACGGGACAGATCGACGAGCAGTACTTC.

In its sample, this clone was seen once. The chain links TRBV5-4 to TRBJ2-5; TRBD2 agrees at 14 bases. V trimming: 4 bases; J trimming: 0 bases; junction bases outside the gene matches: 5. CDR1 and CDR2 from the germline V gene are SGHNT and YYREEE (reference sequence). CDR3 size: 17 residues. The CDR3 nucleotides are TGTGCCAGCAGCCCCGGGACTAGCGGGGGCCACCAAGAGACCCAGTACTTC. This translates into CASSPGTSGGHQETQYF.

V is TRBV28 and J is TRBJ1-1; 7 bases align to TRBD1. The CDR3 runs to 12 residues. V lost 2 bases, J lost 8 bases, and 2 bases stayed unmatched. Germline lookup yields CDR1 MDHEN and CDR2 SYDVKM. In nucleotides, the CDR3 is TGTGCCAGCAGTTTAGGACAGGTCGAAGCTTTCTTT. Translating gives CASSLGQVEAFF.

The chain has TRBV2 and TRBJ2-7; D unresolved. Between the trimmed V and J ends, which lost 2 bases and 2 bases, there was a span of 13 bases. This CDR3 comprises 15 residues. Germline loops: CDR1 SNHLY, CDR2 FYNNEI. The CDR3 spells CASSENSRGPYEQYF. The DNA of the CDR3 is TGTGCCAGCAGTGAAAATTCTAGAGGCCCCTACGAGCAGTACTTC.

This clone was observed a single time. The rearrangement links TRBV5-4 to TRBJ1-1; the D gene is possibly TRBD1 (6 bases). The germline V gene encodes CDR1 SGHNT and CDR2 YYREEE (reference sequence). V was cut by 4 bases and J by 6 bases, with 13 bases left in between. This CDR3 contains 13 residues. The CDR3 DNA is TGTGCCAGCAGCACAGGGTTAGAGTCTGAAGCTTTCTTT. Translation gives CASSTGLESEAFF.

The chain is built from TRBV28 and TRBJ2-5, with TRBD1 identical over 9 bases. J was trimmed by 0 bases and V by 1 base; bases with no gene match: 3. Germline CDR1 is MDHEN and CDR2 is SYDVKM. CDR3 length: 16 amino acids. The CDR3 nucleotides are TGTGCCAGCAGTTTATCCGGGACAGGGTACCAAGAGACCCAGTACTTC. Protein sequence: CASSLSGTGYQETQYF.

CDR3 nucleotides: TGCAGCGTTTGGACAGGGACGAACACTGAAGCTTTCTTT. It translates to CSVWTGTNTEAFF. The chain employs TRBV29-1 and TRBJ1-1, with 8 bases that match TRBD1. V was clipped by 5 bases and J by 1 base; unmatched bases: 3. The germline V gene encodes CDR1 SQVTM and CDR2 ANQGSEA. The CDR3 loop spans 13 amino acids.

In its sample, this clone was seen a few times. V usage is TRBV7-9 and J usage is TRBJ2-1, with D possibly matching TRBD2 (7 bases). Germline CDR1 reads SEHNR; CDR2 reads FQNEAQ (reference sequence). The CDR3 runs 15 residues. The V gene lost 1 base and the J gene lost 8 bases, with 15 bases spanning the gap. The CDR3 DNA reads as TGTGCCAGCAGCTTAGGTCGGGGGGCAGGCGATGAGCAGTTCTTC. This translates into CASSLGRGAGDEQFF.

The sample holds a few counts of this clone. The CDR3 reads CASSLLSTDTQYF. CDR3 sequence (DNA): TGTGCCAGCAGCTTACTTAGCACAGATACGCAGTATTTT. This rearrangement joins TRBV7-9 to TRBJ2-3; D remains unclear. V was cut by 2 bases and J by 0 bases, with 3 bases left in between. Looked up from germline, CDR1 is SEHNR and CDR2 is FQNEAQ (reference sequence). This CDR3 has 13 amino acids.

V and J are TRBV7-2 and TRBJ2-1; the match to TRBD2 covers 7 bases. V lost 4 bases to trimming and J lost 14 bases; unmatched junction nucleotides: 11. This CDR3 contains 13 residues. Germline lookup yields CDR1 SGHTA and CDR2 FQGNSA. In DNA, the CDR3 is TGTGCCAGCAGCTCAGGCGGGCGGGAGAAAAAGTTCTTC. Translating it yields CASSSGGREKKFF.